Shown below are 7 T cell receptor beta chains from a single sample sequenced in a study of control samples from healthy donors and cancer patients. TCRdb keeps only in-frame clones here, not all; method: immunoSEQ multiplex PCR. The sample consists of fewer than 200,000 clones, roughly 90% of them appearing once. The sequenced sample was blood. The receptors stem from a man younger than 40 in good health.

The chain carries TRBV27 and TRBJ1-2; the D gene is possibly TRBD1 (5 bases). This CDR3 is built from 13 residues. Trimming shortened V by 9 bases and J by 8 bases, and 19 bases separated the two germline ends. CDR1 and CDR2 (germline): MNHEY, SMNVEV (reference sequence). The CDR3 nucleotides are TGTGCCAGTCGAGGGACGGAACGAGAGGGCTACACCTTC. Protein: CASRGTEREGYTF.

The chain employs TRBV7-8 and TRBJ1-5; TRBD1 might be the D (6 bases). Trimming took 5 bases from V and 6 from J, leaving 14 bases between them. This CDR3 has 14 amino acids. Germline CDR1 reads SGHVS; CDR2 reads FQNEAQ. The CDR3 nucleotides are TGTGCCAGCAGCCCAGGACAGCTAATTCAGCCCCAGCATTTT. Encoded protein: CASSPGQLIQPQHF.

V is TRBV15 and J is TRBJ1-5; D uncertain. V dropped 3 bases and J dropped 6 bases, with 9 bases sitting between them. The CDR3 covers 13 residues. The V gene's germline CDR1 is LNHNV and CDR2 YYDKDF (reference sequence). The CDR3 sequence is CATSRPQSQPQHF. CDR3 sequence (DNA): TGTGCCACCAGCAGGCCTCAGAGTCAGCCCCAGCATTTT.

The chain recombines TRBV6-5 with TRBJ2-2; maybe TRBD1 (6 bases). In germline, CDR1 is MNHEY, CDR2 SVGAGI. V lost 4 bases to trimming and J lost 10 bases, with 16 bases between them. This CDR3 spans 14 amino acids. The CDR3 DNA reads TGTGCCAGCAGTTCAACCAGGACAGCGATGGAGCTGTTTTTT. Protein sequence: CASSSTRTAMELFF.

This sequence joins TRBV9 and TRBJ2-3; D is ambiguous. The germline V gene encodes CDR1 SGDLS and CDR2 YYNGEE. Deletions cut 0 bases from V and 5 bases from J, with 10 bases between. The CDR3 extends over 14 amino acids. In DNA, the CDR3 is TGTGCCAGCAGCGTAGATGCTTGGGAAGATACGCAGTATTTT. This gives the protein CASSVDAWEDTQYF.

The V gene is TRBV6-4, the J gene TRBJ2-1; TRBD2 matches at 7 bases. Trimming cost V 4 bases and J 5 bases; bases outside gene matches: 17. The CDR3 length is 18 residues. Germline assignment: CDR1 MRHNA and CDR2 SNTAGT. DNA of the CDR3: TGTGCCAGCAGTGCAAAAACCACAAGGGGACTACAACACAATGAGCAGTTCTTC. Translation: CASSAKTTRGLQHNEQFF.

The chain carries TRBV2 and TRBJ1-6, with 7 bases fitting TRBD1. V gave up 6 bases and J gave up 10 bases; unmatched junction bases: 9. CDR1 is SNHLY, CDR2 FYNNEI, per germline. This CDR3 has 14 amino acids. The DNA of the CDR3 is TGTGCCAGCAGCGTAGACAGGGCTCGGTCACCCCTCCACTTT. Translation: CASSVDRARSPLHF.